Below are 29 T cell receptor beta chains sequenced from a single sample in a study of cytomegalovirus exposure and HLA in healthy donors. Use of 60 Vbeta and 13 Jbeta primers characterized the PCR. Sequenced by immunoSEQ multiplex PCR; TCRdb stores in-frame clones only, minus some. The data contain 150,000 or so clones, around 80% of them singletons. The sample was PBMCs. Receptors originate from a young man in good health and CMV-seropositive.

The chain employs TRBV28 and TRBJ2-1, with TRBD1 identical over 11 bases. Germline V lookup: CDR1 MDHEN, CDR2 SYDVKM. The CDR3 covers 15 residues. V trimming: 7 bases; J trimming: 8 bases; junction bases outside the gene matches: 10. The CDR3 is CASTRGTGGRDEQFF. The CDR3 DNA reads TGTGCCAGCACCCGAGGGACAGGGGGAAGGGATGAGCAGTTCTTC.

The CDR3 protein is CASSYPSSAYNSYNEQFF. CDR3 sequence (DNA): TGTGCCAGCAGCTATCCTTCTAGCGCTTATAACTCCTACAATGAGCAGTTCTTC. The chain links TRBV7-9 to TRBJ2-1, with a tentative D call TRBD2 (6 bases). Deletions cut 4 bases from V and 0 bases from J, with 19 bases between. This CDR3 contains 18 residues. CDR1 and CDR2 from the germline V gene are SEHNR and FQNEAQ (reference sequence).

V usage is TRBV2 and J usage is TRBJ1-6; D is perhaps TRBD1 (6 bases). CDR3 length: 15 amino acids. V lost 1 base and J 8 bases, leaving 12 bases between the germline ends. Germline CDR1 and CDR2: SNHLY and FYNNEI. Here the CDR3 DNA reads TGTGCCAGCAGTGAAGAGGACAGTCTGTATTCACCCCTCCACTTT. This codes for CASSEEDSLYSPLHF. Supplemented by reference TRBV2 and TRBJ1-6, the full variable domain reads EPEVTQTPSHQVTQMGQEVILRCVPISNHLYFYWYRQILGQKVEFLVSFYNNEISEKSEIFDDQFSVERPDGSNFTLKIRSTKLEDSAMYFCASSEEDSLYSPLHFGNGTRLTVT.

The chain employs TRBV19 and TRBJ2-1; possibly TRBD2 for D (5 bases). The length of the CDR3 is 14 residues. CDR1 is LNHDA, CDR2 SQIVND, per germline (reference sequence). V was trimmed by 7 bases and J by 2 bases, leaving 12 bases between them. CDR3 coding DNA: TGTGCCAGTATGGGAGCGCCAGCCTACAATGAGCAGTTCTTC. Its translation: CASMGAPAYNEQFF.

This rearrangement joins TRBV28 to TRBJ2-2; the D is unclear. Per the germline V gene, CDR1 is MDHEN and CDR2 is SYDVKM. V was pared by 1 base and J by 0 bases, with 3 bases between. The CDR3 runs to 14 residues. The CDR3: CASSLYTNTGELFF. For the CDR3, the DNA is TGTGCCAGCAGTTTATATACGAACACCGGGGAGCTGTTTTTT.

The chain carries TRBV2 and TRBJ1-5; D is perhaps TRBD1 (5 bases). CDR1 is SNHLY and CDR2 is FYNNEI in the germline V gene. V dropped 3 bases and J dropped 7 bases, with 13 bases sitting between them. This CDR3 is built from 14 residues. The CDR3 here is CASSDRGGGQPQHF. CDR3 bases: TGTGCCAGCAGTGATCGGGGCGGGGGGCAGCCCCAGCATTTT.

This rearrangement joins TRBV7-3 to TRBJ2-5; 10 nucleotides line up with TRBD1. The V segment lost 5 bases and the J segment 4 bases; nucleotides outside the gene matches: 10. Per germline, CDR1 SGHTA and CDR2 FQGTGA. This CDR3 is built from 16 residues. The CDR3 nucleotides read TGTGCCAGCAGCGCACTACCGGGACAGGGGACAGAGACCCAGTACTTC. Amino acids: CASSALPGQGTETQYF. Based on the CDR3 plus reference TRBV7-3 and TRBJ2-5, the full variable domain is GAGVSQTPSNKVTEKGKYVELRCDPISGHTALYWYRQSLGQGPEFLIYFQGTGAADDSGLPNDRFFAVRPEGSVSTLKIQRTERGDSAVYLCASSALPGQGTETQYFGPGTRLLVL.

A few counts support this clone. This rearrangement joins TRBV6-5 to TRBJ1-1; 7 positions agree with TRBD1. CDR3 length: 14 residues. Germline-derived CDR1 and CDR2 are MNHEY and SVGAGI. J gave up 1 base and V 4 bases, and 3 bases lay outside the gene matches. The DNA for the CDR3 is TGTGCCAGCAGTTCCCGGACAGGGAACACTGAAGCTTTCTTT. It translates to CASSSRTGNTEAFF.

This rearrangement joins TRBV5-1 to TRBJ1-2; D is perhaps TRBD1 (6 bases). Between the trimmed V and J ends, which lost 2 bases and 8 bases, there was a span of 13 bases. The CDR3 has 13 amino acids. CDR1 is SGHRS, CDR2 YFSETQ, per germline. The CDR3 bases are TGCGCCAGCAGCTTTGGTGCAGGGGACGGCTACACCTTC. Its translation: CASSFGAGDGYTF.

The CDR3 DNA sequence: TGTGCCTGGAGTCTAACAGGGGACGAGCAGTACTTC. This sequence encodes CAWSLTGDEQYF. The chain uses TRBV30 and TRBJ2-7; 7 nucleotides match TRBD1. The CDR3 consists of 12 residues. Germline trimming cut 2 bases from V and 5 bases from J; bases unmatched to any gene: 3. CDR1 is GTSNPN, CDR2 SVGIG, per germline (reference sequence). Complete variable domain (other parts from reference TRBV30 and TRBJ2-7): SQTIHQWPATLVQPVGSPLSLECTVEGTSNPNLYWYRQAAGRGLQLLFYSVGIGQISSEVPQNLSASRPQDRQFILSSKKLLLSDSGFYLCAWSLTGDEQYFGPGTRLTVT.

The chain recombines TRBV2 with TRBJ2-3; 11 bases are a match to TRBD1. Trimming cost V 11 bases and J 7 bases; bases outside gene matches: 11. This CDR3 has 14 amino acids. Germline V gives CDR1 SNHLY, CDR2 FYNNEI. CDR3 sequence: CAAAPGQGAYTQYF. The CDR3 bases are TGTGCCGCAGCCCCAGGACAGGGGGCATATACGCAGTATTTT.

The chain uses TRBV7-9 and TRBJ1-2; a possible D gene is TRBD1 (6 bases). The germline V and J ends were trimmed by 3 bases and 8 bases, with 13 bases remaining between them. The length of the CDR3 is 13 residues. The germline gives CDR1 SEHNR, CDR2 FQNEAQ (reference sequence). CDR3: CASSFMGAQGYTF. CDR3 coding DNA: TGTGCCAGCAGCTTCATGGGGGCGCAGGGCTACACCTTC. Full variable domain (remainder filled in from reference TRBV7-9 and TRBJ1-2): DTGVSQNPRHKITKRGQNVTFRCDPISEHNRLYWYRQTLGQGPEFLTYFQNEAQLEKSRLLSDRFSAERPKGSFSTLEIQRTEQGDSAMYLCASSFMGAQGYTFGSGTRLTVV.

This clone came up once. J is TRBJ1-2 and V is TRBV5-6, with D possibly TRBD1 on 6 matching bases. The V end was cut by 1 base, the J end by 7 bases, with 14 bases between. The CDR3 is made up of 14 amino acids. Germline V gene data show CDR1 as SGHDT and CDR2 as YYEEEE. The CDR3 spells CASSLLAGASGYTF. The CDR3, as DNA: TGTGCCAGCAGCTTGCTCGCAGGGGCCTCTGGCTACACCTTC.

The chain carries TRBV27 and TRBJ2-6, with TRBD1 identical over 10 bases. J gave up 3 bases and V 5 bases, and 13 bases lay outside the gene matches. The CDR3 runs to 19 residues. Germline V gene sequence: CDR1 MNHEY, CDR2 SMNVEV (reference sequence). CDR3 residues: CASSDRTGGKSGGANVLTF. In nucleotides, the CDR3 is TGTGCCAGCAGTGACCGGACAGGGGGGAAATCGGGTGGGGCCAACGTCCTGACTTTC.

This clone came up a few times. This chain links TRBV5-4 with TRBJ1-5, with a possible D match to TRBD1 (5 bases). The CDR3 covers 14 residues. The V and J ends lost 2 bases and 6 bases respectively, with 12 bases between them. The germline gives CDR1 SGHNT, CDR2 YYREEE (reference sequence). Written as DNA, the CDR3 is TGTGCCAGCAGCTTAGGAGGGGTAGGTCAGCCCCAGCATTTT. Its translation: CASSLGGVGQPQHF.

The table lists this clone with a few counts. The CDR3 sequence: CASSQFLRNTEAFF. DNA of the CDR3: TGTGCCAGCAGCCAGTTCTTGCGGAACACTGAAGCTTTCTTT. The chain links TRBV14 to TRBJ1-1; unclear D gene. This CDR3 region has 14 residues. V dropped 3 bases and J dropped 1 base, with 9 bases sitting between them. Germline CDR1 SGHDN, CDR2 FVKESK.

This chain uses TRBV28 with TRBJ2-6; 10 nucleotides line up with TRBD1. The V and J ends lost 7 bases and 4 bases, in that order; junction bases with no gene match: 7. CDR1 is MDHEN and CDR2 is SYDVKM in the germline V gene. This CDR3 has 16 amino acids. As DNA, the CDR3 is TGTGCCAGCACCCCCGGGACAGGGGCCGGGGCCAACGTCCTGACTTTC. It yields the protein CASTPGTGAGANVLTF.

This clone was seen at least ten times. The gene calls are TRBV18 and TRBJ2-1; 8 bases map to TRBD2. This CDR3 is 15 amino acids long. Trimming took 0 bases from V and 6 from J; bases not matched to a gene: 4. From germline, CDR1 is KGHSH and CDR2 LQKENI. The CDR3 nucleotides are TGTGCCAGCTCACCACCGGGACTAGGTGGCAATGAGCAGTTCTTC. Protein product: CASSPPGLGGNEQFF.

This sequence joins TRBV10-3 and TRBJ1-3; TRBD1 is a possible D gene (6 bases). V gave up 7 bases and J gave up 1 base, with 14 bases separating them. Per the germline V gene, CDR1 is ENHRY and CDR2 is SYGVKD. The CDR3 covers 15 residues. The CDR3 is CAINPGASSGNTIYF. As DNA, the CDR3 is TGTGCCATCAATCCAGGGGCTTCTTCTGGAAACACCATATATTTT.

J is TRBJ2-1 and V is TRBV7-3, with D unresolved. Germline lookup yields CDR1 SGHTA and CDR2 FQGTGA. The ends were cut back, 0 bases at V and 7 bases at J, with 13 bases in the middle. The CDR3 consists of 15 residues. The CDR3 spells CASSLTFGLENEQFF. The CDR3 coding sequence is TGTGCCAGCAGCTTAACGTTCGGTCTAGAAAATGAGCAGTTCTTC.

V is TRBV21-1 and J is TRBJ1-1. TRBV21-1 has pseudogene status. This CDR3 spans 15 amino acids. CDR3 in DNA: TGTGCCAGCGCTAACAATCGGGACTCTGGGGGTGAAGCTTTCTTT. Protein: CASANNRDSGGEAFF.

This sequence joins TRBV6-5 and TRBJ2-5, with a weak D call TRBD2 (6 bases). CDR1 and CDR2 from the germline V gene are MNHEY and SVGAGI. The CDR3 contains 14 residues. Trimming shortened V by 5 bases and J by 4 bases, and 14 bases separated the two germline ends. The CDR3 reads CASSLEGIAETQYF. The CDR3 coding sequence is TGTGCCAGCAGTCTGGAGGGAATTGCAGAGACCCAGTACTTC.

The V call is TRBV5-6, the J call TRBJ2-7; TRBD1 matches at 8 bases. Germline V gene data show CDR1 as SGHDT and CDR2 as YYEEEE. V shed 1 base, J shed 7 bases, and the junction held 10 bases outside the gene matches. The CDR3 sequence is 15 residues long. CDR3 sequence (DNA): TGTGCCAGCAGCTTGTATCAGGGGGCCGATTGGGAGCAGTACTTC. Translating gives CASSLYQGADWEQYF.

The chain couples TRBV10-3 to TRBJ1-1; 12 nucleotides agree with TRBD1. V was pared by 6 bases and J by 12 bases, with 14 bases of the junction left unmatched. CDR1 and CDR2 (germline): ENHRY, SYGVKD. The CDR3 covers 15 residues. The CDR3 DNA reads TGTGCCATCAGCGGGACAGGGGGCGCAGGGTCTAAAACTTTCTTT. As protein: CAISGTGGAGSKTFF.

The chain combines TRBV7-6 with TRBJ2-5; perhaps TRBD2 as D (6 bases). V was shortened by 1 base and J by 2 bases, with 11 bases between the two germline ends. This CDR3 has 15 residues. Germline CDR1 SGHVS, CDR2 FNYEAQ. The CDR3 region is CASSLGASEQETQYF. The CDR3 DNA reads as TGTGCCAGCAGCTTAGGGGCTAGCGAACAAGAGACCCAGTACTTC.

The CDR3 loop reads CASSLLLEQSQGYGYTF. The CDR3 region has the DNA TGTGCCAGCAGCTTATTGCTAGAACAGTCTCAGGGCTATGGCTACACCTTC. This chain links TRBV7-9 with TRBJ1-2, with a tentative D call TRBD1 (5 bases). Trimming shortened V by 2 bases and J by 4 bases, and 20 bases separated the two germline ends. CDR1 and CDR2 from the germline V gene are SEHNR and FQNEAQ (reference sequence). The CDR3 has 17 amino acids.

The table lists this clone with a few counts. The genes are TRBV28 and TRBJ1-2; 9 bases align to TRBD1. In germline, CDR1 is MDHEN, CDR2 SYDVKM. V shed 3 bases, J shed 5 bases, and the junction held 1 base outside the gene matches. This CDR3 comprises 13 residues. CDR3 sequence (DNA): TGTGCCAGCAGTTTGGGACAGGGATATGGCTACACCTTC. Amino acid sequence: CASSLGQGYGYTF.

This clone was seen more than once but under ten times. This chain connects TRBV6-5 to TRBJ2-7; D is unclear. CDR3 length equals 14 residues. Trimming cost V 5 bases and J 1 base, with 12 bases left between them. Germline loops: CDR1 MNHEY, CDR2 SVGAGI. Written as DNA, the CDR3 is TGTGCCAGCAGTCTCCCCGGGTCTTCCTACGAGCAGTACTTC. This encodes CASSLPGSSYEQYF.

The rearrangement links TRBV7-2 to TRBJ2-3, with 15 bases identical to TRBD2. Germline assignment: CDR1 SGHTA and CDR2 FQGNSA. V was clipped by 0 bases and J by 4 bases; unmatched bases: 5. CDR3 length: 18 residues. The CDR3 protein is CASSLAPGLAGGSDTQYF. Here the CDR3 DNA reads TGTGCCAGCAGCTTAGCGCCCGGACTAGCGGGGGGGTCAGATACGCAGTATTTT.